The 22 T cell receptor beta chains given below trace back to one sample, sequenced in a study of monozygotic twins with inflammatory bowel disease. TCRdb reprocessed the 5' RACE reads and reports one entry per CDR3 protein, with no DNA. The sample totals roughly 160,000 distinct CDR3 sequences. Sequencing was carried out using blood. These receptors were collected from a human donor with ulcerative colitis or Crohn's disease, or a healthy co-twin of an affected twin (not recorded which).

This chain links TRBV28 with TRBJ1-2; the TRBD1 assignment by TCRdb is unverifiable without DNA. In germline, CDR1 is MDHEN, CDR2 SYDVKM. The CDR3 length is 14 residues. CDR3 sequence: CASSADRVGDGYTF.

The chain carries TRBV5-6 and TRBJ1-5. CDR1 is SGHDT, CDR2 YYEEEE, per germline. The CDR3 totals 13 residues. The CDR3 loop is CASSLAGNWPQHF.

This chain connects TRBV5-1 to TRBJ1-2; TCRdb returns TRBD1, unconfirmable since there is no DNA. Germline-derived CDR1 and CDR2 are SGHRS and YFSETQ. The CDR3 is 13 residues long. The CDR3: CATFMPGGYGYTF.

The V and J genes are TRBV6-5 and TRBJ2-2; TCRdb outputs TRBD2, but without DNA this stays unchecked. This CDR3 comprises 16 residues. Germline CDR1 reads MNHEY; CDR2 reads SVGAGI. This CDR3 is CASSLAGNTNTGELFF.

The gene calls are TRBV7-2 and TRBJ2-7; no DNA is available, so the TRBD2 call from TCRdb remains unchecked. The germline gives CDR1 SGHTA, CDR2 FQGNSA. This CDR3 is built from 14 residues. The CDR3 is CASSFGPNLYEQYF.

The rearrangement uses TRBV6-1 and TRBJ2-2; with no DNA, the TCRdb D assignment of TRBD2 cannot be verified. CDR1 and CDR2 from the germline V gene are MNHNS and SASEGT. The CDR3 consists of 16 residues. The CDR3 is CASTTRGNRGTGELFF.

The rearrangement links TRBV11-2 to TRBJ1-1; TCRdb indicates TRBD1, and absent DNA this call remains unverified. The CDR3 spans 13 residues. Germline lookup yields CDR1 SGHAT and CDR2 FQNNGV. CDR3 sequence: CASSPDPNTEAFF.

The chain links TRBV5-1 to TRBJ1-2; lacking DNA, the TRBD1 call made by TCRdb goes unchecked. CDR3 size: 15 residues. Germline assignment: CDR1 SGHRS and CDR2 YFSETQ. The CDR3 loop is CASSSSVGVDYGYTF.

The CDR3 is CASSLAGQANEKLFF. V is TRBV7-3 and J is TRBJ1-4; TCRdb's assignment of TRBD1 cannot be checked, as there is no DNA. Looked up from germline, CDR1 is SGHTA and CDR2 is FQGTGA. The CDR3 is 15 amino acids.

The CDR3 here is CASSVEGVNTEAFF. The rearrangement links TRBV9 to TRBJ1-1; the D call of TRBD1 rests on TCRdb alone, since no DNA is present to check it. The CDR3 consists of 14 residues. Germline-derived CDR1 and CDR2 are SGDLS and YYNGEE.

This chain links TRBV6-1 with TRBJ1-1. Germline assignment: CDR1 MNHNS and CDR2 SASEGT. This CDR3 is 15 amino acids long. This chain's CDR3 is CASSEAGRGNTEAFF.

The chain couples TRBV29-1 to TRBJ1-1. The germline V gene encodes CDR1 SQVTM and CDR2 ANQGSEA. The CDR3 runs 13 residues. This CDR3 is CSVLDRSNTEAFF.

This chain links TRBV5-1 with TRBJ2-1; TCRdb's assignment of TRBD2 cannot be checked, as there is no DNA. The CDR3 is 14 amino acids. The germline gives CDR1 SGHRS, CDR2 YFSETQ. The CDR3 loop is CASSDSGGYGEQFF.

The CDR3 is CASRPDRGGTEAFF. The chain has TRBV28 and TRBJ1-1; the D call from TCRdb, TRBD1, cannot be confirmed without DNA. Germline CDR1 MDHEN, CDR2 SYDVKM. This CDR3 contains 14 residues.

The chain links TRBV2 to TRBJ2-7. CDR3 size: 12 residues. Per the germline V gene, CDR1 is SNHLY and CDR2 is FYNNEI. The CDR3 region is CASSDGAYEQYF.

The chain recombines TRBV5-5 with TRBJ2-5. The CDR3 contains 14 residues. CDR1 is SGHKS and CDR2 is YYEKEE in the germline V gene (reference sequence). The CDR3 here is CASSFGVNIETQYF.

This rearrangement joins TRBV30 to TRBJ1-6; the TCRdb D gene call, TRBD1, has no DNA to confirm it. CDR1 and CDR2 from the germline V gene are GTSNPN and SVGIG (reference sequence). The CDR3 runs to 12 residues. This chain's CDR3 is CAWDSGNSPLHF.

V is TRBV28 and J is TRBJ2-7; absent DNA, TCRdb's TRBD2 call cannot be checked. There are 13 residues in the CDR3. The germline CDR1 and CDR2 sequences are MDHEN and SYDVKM. The CDR3 loop is CASSSVGPYEQYF. The full variable domain, rest sourced from reference TRBV28 and TRBJ2-7, is DVKVTQSSRYLVKRTGEKVFLECVQDMDHENMFWYRQDPGLGLRLIYFSYDVKMKEKGDIPEGYSVSREKKERFSLILESASTNQTSMYLCASSSVGPYEQYFGPGTRLTVT.

This chain uses TRBV5-4 with TRBJ2-7; TCRdb proposes TRBD1, but this gene call is untestable without DNA. Germline V gene lookup returns CDR1 SGHNT and CDR2 YYREEE (reference sequence). CDR3 length: 13 residues. This chain's CDR3 is CASSFRDTHEQYF.

The chain combines TRBV7-9 with TRBJ2-7; no DNA is available, so the TRBD1 call from TCRdb remains unchecked. CDR1 and CDR2 from the germline V gene are SEHNR and FQNEAQ (reference sequence). The CDR3 has 17 amino acids. The CDR3 protein is CASSFPPGQGATYEQYF.

The chain is built from TRBV7-9 and TRBJ1-1; the D call from TCRdb, TRBD1, cannot be confirmed without DNA. The germline V gene has CDR1 SEHNR and CDR2 FQNEAQ (reference sequence). The CDR3 runs 12 residues. The chain's CDR3 is CASSRQGALAFF.

The J gene is TRBJ2-3, the V gene TRBV25-1; no DNA is available, so the TRBD1 call from TCRdb remains unchecked. Germline loops: CDR1 MGHDK, CDR2 SYGVNS. The CDR3 loop spans 13 amino acids. The CDR3 spells CASVHGITDTQYF.